Below, one TCR beta chain is given with its context. Its antigen is not known. Assay: immunoSEQ multiplex PCR; the TCRdb copy retains only in-frame clones and omits some. The sample has more than 900,000 clones; about 84% are singletons. These data belong to a study of shared clonotypes between healthy human individuals. Study information: Researchers drew samples from two women and a few men aged 18 to 49. Findings and limits, study-wide: Relative to clonotypes present in all four donors, those not shared had lower generation probabilities. Despite large depth, sorted-subset datasets appeared incompletely sequenced.

The CDR3 sequence is 16 residues long. V lost 6 bases, J lost 6 bases, and 14 bases stayed unmatched. Germline CDR1 is SNHLY and CDR2 is FYNNEI. Source material: memory CD4+ T cells from PBMCs. Subset given: CD45RA-negative fraction. The TCR comes from a man younger than 30 in good health. Some clones in this sample may be carry-over from other donors' samples. The rearrangement joins TRBV2 to TRBJ2-3, with 8 bases matching TRBD2. CDR3 coding DNA: TGTGCCAGCAGCTTAAATCGAGCGGGAGTCTCCGATACGCAGTATTTT. Its translation is CASSLNRAGVSDTQYF.